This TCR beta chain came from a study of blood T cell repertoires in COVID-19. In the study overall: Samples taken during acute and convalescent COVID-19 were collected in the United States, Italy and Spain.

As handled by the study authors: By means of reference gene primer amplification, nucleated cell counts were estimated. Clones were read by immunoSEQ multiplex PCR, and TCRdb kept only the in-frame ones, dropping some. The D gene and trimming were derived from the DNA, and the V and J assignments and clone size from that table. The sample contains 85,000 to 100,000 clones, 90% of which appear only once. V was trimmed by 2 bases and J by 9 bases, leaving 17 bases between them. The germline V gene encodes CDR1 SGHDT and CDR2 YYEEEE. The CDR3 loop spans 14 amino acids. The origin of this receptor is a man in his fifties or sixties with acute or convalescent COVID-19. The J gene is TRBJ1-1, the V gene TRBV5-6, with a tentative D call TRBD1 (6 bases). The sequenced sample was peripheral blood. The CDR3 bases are TGTGCCAGCAGCTTCCCCAGCCCCAGGGGCCAAGCTTTCTTT. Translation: CASSFPSPRGQAFF.